A selection of T cell receptor beta chains follows, all from one sample in a study of human T cells and chemical hapten exposure. TCRdb re-derived calls from the reads in MiXCR, one entry per CDR3 protein. The table shows more than 100,000 distinct CDR3 sequences, with over 6.5% occurring only once. The sequenced material came from whole blood. These receptors all stem from a human donor in good health. Some clones in this sample may be carry-over from other donors' samples. The CDR3 runs from the conserved cysteine through the conserved F or W. A D gene is named only where the DNA matches it firmly. Some rows mark clone size as missing; the rest say once, few, many or name a class of expanded clone.

j_call clone_size d_call v_call cdr3_nt cdr3_aa
TRBJ2-1 - - TRBV6-2/TRBV6-3 TGTGCCAGCAGTTACTCGAAAGAGGGCGGCTCCTACAATGAGCAGTTCTTC CASSYSKEGGSYNEQFF
TRBJ1-2 many - TRBV27 TGTGCCAGCAGTTTATTGGTAGGGGTCCTTGGCTACACCTTC CASSLLVGVLGYTF
TRBJ2-3 few - TRBV5-6 TGTGCCAGCAGCTTGGCAGGGCCAGGGGGCACAGATACGCAGTATTTT CASSLAGPGGTDTQYF
TRBJ1-4 - - TRBV4-1 TGCGCCAGCAGCCAAGATACAGGGAGATTTGAAAAACTGTTTTTT CASSQDTGRFEKLFF
TRBJ2-5 - - TRBV5-5 TGTGCCAGCAGCTCCGGAAATTTGGGGGAGACCCAGTACTTC CASSSGNLGETQYF
TRBJ2-6 once TRBD1 TRBV12-5 TGTGCTAGTGGTTCTCTGGGACAGGGGACCCGCTCTGGGGCCAACGTCCTGACTTTC CASGSLGQGTRSGANVLTF
TRBJ2-3 many - TRBV4-1 TGCGCCAGCAGCCAAGATGAAGGGGAGAGCACAGATACGCAGTATTTT CASSQDEGESTDTQYF
TRBJ2-3 many TRBD2 TRBV5-1 TGCGCCAGCAGTCACGGGGGGGCCGCAGATACGCAGTATTTT CASSHGGAADTQYF
TRBJ2-5 - - TRBV20-1 TGCAGTGCTAGAGAAAGAACTCCGATAAGGGGGACCCAGTACTTC CSARERTPIRGTQYF
TRBJ1-1 few - TRBV30 TGTGCCTGGAGTGTTATGGGGTTGGGCGGAACTGAAGCTTTCTTT CAWSVMGLGGTEAFF
TRBJ1-5 many - TRBV4-3 TGCGCCAGCAGCCAAGACTCCCAGGGGAATCAGCCCCAGCATTTT CASSQDSQGNQPQHF
TRBJ2-5 few - TRBV19 TGTGCCAGTAGTATCGGCCAAGAGACCCAGTACTTC CASSIGQETQYF
TRBJ2-7 few - TRBV7-9 TGTGCCAGCAGCCCCCCCAGGGGGGGCGTTTACGAGCAGTACTTC CASSPPRGGVYEQYF
TRBJ1-3 few - TRBV29-1 TGCAGCGTTCCTCTCCGAAACACCATATATTTT CSVPLRNTIYF
TRBJ1-1 few TRBD1 TRBV27 TGTGCCAGCAGTTTCGGCCTAATACCGGGACAGGTCACTGAAGCTTTCTTT CASSFGLIPGQVTEAFF
TRBJ1-3 many - TRBV19 TGTGCCAGTAGTACTCCTTGGGACGGCTCTGGAAACACCATATATTTT CASSTPWDGSGNTIYF
TRBJ1-5 many - TRBV21-1 TGTGCCAGCAGTCAAGAGGGACAGGACAATCAGCCCCAGCATTTT CASSQEGQDNQPQHF
TRBJ1-1 few - TRBV7-2 TGTGCCAGCAGCTTCCGCTCACAGGGAGAAGCTTTCTTT CASSFRSQGEAFF
TRBJ2-7 - TRBD1 TRBV7-9 TGTGCCAGCAGCATCGGACAGGGCGCCGTAAGCTCCTACGAGCAGTACTTC CASSIGQGAVSSYEQYF
TRBJ2-7 few TRBD1 TRBV18 TGTGCCAGCTCACCGAGGACAGGTTACTCCTACGAGCAGTACTTC CASSPRTGYSYEQYF
TRBJ2-1 few TRBD2 TRBV5-1 TGCGCCAGCAGCTTAACTAGCGGGAGAGGGGATGAGCAGTTCTTC CASSLTSGRGDEQFF
TRBJ1-1 many - TRBV4-1 TGCGCCAGCAGCCTAGGGACCCGCAACACTGAAGCTTTCTTT CASSLGTRNTEAFF
TRBJ1-2 few TRBD1 TRBV13 TGTGCCAGCACTAAGAGACAGGGCCTAGACGGCTACACCTTC CASTKRQGLDGYTF
TRBJ2-1 few TRBD1 TRBV6-2/TRBV6-3 TGTGCCAGCAGGACAGGGGATGAGCAGTTCTTC CASRTGDEQFF
TRBJ1-5 - - TRBV9 TGTGCCAGCAGCGCCGAGGGGATGACTAATCAGCCCCAGCATTTT CASSAEGMTNQPQHF
TRBJ2-5 many - TRBV7-9 TGTGCCAGCAGCTCCCCCCCCCGGGTATTTCTGGAGACCCAGTACTTC CASSSPPRVFLETQYF
TRBJ2-4 many - TRBV20-1 TGCAGTGCTAGGGGGATAGGGGCCAAAAACATTCAGTACTTC CSARGIGAKNIQYF
TRBJ2-7 - - TRBV4-2 TGTGCCAGCAGCCAAGCGGGACCTGGGGAGCAGTACTTC CASSQAGPGEQYF
TRBJ2-1 few - TRBV19 TGTGCCAGTAGTGTCCTACCGGGAGTGGGTAGTGAGCAGTTCTTC CASSVLPGVGSEQFF
TRBJ1-1 many TRBD1 TRBV12-3/TRBV12-4 TGTGCCAGCAGGATTGTGGGGGACAGTGAAGCTTTCTTT CASRIVGDSEAFF
TRBJ1-5 - - TRBV27 TGTGCCAGCAGTTCCTCCTTGAATCAGCCCCAGCATTTT CASSSSLNQPQHF
TRBJ2-3 - TRBD1 TRBV7-9 TGTGCCAGCAGCATAGGGGACAGGGATACAGATACGCAGTATTTT CASSIGDRDTDTQYF
TRBJ2-1 - - TRBV10-3 TGTGCCATCAGTGAGTCTCCAGGGATGGCGGATGAGCAGTTCTTC CAISESPGMADEQFF
TRBJ1-1 few TRBD1 TRBV5-1 TGCGCCAGCAGTCTACAGGGGGTGAACACTGAAGCTTTCTTT CASSLQGVNTEAFF
TRBJ2-7 many - TRBV12-3/TRBV12-4 TGTGCCAGCAGTCCGGACTTAGGACCCTCCTACGAGCAGTACTTC CASSPDLGPSYEQYF
TRBJ2-4 few TRBD2 TRBV12-3/TRBV12-4 TGTGCCAGCATCCGGGGGGGGTTAGGGGACATTCAGTACTTC CASIRGGLGDIQYF
TRBJ2-2 - TRBD2 TRBV20-1 TGCAGTGCTACCGGGACTACCAACACCGGGGAGCTGTTTTTT CSATGTTNTGELFF
TRBJ1-6 many - TRBV9 TGTGCCAGCAGCCCTAGAGTTTTCGAGGGGGGGTCACCCCTCCACTTT CASSPRVFEGGSPLHF
TRBJ1-4 many TRBD1 TRBV4-3 TGCGCCAGCAGCCGAGGGGACAGGGAAGACGAAAAACTGTTTTTT CASSRGDREDEKLFF
TRBJ2-1 - - TRBV2 TGTGCCAGCAAGAGGGCGGGGTTTTACAATGAGCAGTTCTTC CASKRAGFYNEQFF
TRBJ1-2 many - TRBV29-1 TGCAGCGTTGAAGAGCCGAATAACTATGGCTACACCTTC CSVEEPNNYGYTF
TRBJ1-2 many - TRBV19 TGTGCCAGTAGAGCCGGGACCCTTGGCTACACCTTC CASRAGTLGYTF
TRBJ1-1 - - TRBV6-5 TGTGCCAGCAGTTACTCCAGGGGACCCCCGAACACTGAAGCTTTCTTT CASSYSRGPPNTEAFF
TRBJ2-7 many - TRBV30 TGTGCCTGGAGAGGCGACAGGCCTACCTACGAGCAGTACTTC CAWRGDRPTYEQYF
TRBJ2-3 - - TRBV6-1 TGTGCCAGCTTAGGGGGACCCCTTTTGGATACGCAGTATTTT CASLGGPLLDTQYF
TRBJ2-3 - TRBD1 TRBV29-1 TGCAGCGTTAGTCCCGGGACAGGGGACAATACGCAGTATTTT CSVSPGTGDNTQYF
TRBJ1-3 many TRBD1 TRBV7-2 TGTGCCAGCAGCTCCTCCGGGACAGGGGGAGGACGTGGAAACACCATATATTTT CASSSSGTGGGRGNTIYF
TRBJ1-5 many - TRBV10-3 TGTGCCATCAGTGAGAGCAGGGCTGGGGATCAGCCCCAGCATTTT CAISESRAGDQPQHF
TRBJ1-1 few - TRBV6-2/TRBV6-3 TGTGCCATCGGGGGGGACACTGAAGCTTTCTTT CAIGGDTEAFF
TRBJ2-1 many TRBD2 TRBV10-3 TGTGCCATCAGTGATCCCGGGACTAGCTCCTACAATGAGCAGTTCTTC CAISDPGTSSYNEQFF
TRBJ2-1 few - TRBV3-1 TGTGCCAGCAGCCAAGAAGAGTGGGACCCCTACAATGAGCAGTTCTTC CASSQEEWDPYNEQFF
TRBJ2-3 - - TRBV19 TGTGCCAGTAGTATTGGGGGCCCAGATACGCAGTATTTT CASSIGGPDTQYF
TRBJ1-1 few - TRBV12-3/TRBV12-4 TGTGCCAGCAGTCCCTCAGGGGTTCGGGGAGCTTTCTTT CASSPSGVRGAFF
TRBJ2-3 many TRBD2 TRBV12-3/TRBV12-4 TGTGCCAGCAGTTTGCGGGGGTCCGGAGATACGCAGTATTTT CASSLRGSGDTQYF
TRBJ2-5 many TRBD1 TRBV5-1 TGCGCCAGCAGCCGTGGACAGGGGAGCTCGAAGACCCAGTACTTC CASSRGQGSSKTQYF